This TCR beta chain was obtained from a study of Ad26.COV2.S vaccination and SARS-CoV-2 variants. In the study overall: Ad26.COV2.S shots went into the muscle once or twice, 56 days apart. Study-level results: Total T cell responses were possibly underestimated by TCR breadth and depth analyses. The study found similar non-spike TCR breadth in vaccine and placebo recipients. There was reportedly substantial breadth in spike-specific CD8+ and CD4+ T cell responses after vaccination.

With regard to this clone: Its specificity is not known.

The sample's treatment: around 19 received Ad26.COV2.S at low or high dose, single or two shots; about five received placebo; per-sample allocation not given. Collection of the samples took place on day 63 after the first injection of vaccine or placebo. Measured with immunoSEQ multiplex PCR; TCRdb has only the in-frame clones, and not every one. The table includes about 450,000 clones, 80% to 90% detected once. This CDR3 spans 17 amino acids. Trimming removed 0 bases from V and 6 bases from J; junction bases left unmatched: 7. In germline, CDR1 is ENHRY, CDR2 SYGVKD. The rearrangement uses TRBV10-3 and TRBJ2-2; 10 nucleotides match TRBD1. Source: peripheral blood, taken in a trial of Ad26.COV2.S vaccine versus placebo. This receptor was obtained from a person aged 18-65 years who received the Ad26.COV2.S COVID-19 vaccine or a placebo. CDR3: CAISESSDRGHSGELFF. The CDR3 DNA sequence: TGTGCCATCAGTGAGTCGAGCGACAGGGGGCATTCCGGGGAGCTGTTTTTT.